The T cell receptor beta chain described here comes from a study of vaccination effects on CD4 cells after COVID-19. Here immunoSEQ multiplex PCR was the method, and the copy in TCRdb shows in-frame clones only, minus some. The sample shows approximately 20,000 clones, about 74% of them seen only once. Sequencing followed a ViraFEST assay step that expanded antigen-specific CD4+ T cells with viral peptide pools. CD4+ T cell isolation took place after less than 13 days of culture. It was between March and December 2020 that the person had a SARS-CoV-2 infection confirmed by PCR. This CDR3 contains 15 residues. Germline V lookup: CDR1 SGHRS, CDR2 YFSETQ. Between the trimmed V and J ends, which lost 4 bases and 4 bases, there was a span of 14 bases. This clone was observed a handful of times. The antigen remains unidentified.

This sequence originates from a human donor who had a prior SARS-CoV-2 infection. This sequence joins TRBV5-1 and TRBJ2-2, with D tentatively TRBD1 or TRBD2 (5 bases each). The sample was CD4+ T cells from PBMCs cultured with SARS-CoV-2 spike peptides, taken before COVID-19 vaccination. This CDR3 is CASSETGPSTGELFF. The CDR3 DNA sequence: TGCGCCAGCAGCGAAACGGGACCCAGCACCGGGGAGCTGTTTTTT.